This is a list of T cell receptor beta chains from one sample in a study of graft-versus-host responses after intestinal transplantation. TCRdb's table, derived via immunoSEQ multiplex PCR, lists solely in-frame clones and lacks some. The sample lists some 83,000 clones, roughly nine tenths occurring once. Their target antigens are unknown. This specimen consisted of unstimulated CD4+ T cells sorted from spleen or lymph node cells, obtained before intestinal transplant. These receptors were obtained from a human donor who received an intestinal transplant. The conserved cysteine and the conserved F or W are not part of the CDR3 here.

j_call v_call cdr3_aa
TRBJ2-7 TRBV7-9 ASGGRGYSGEQY
TRBJ2-3 TRBV20-1 SARPGDTQY
TRBJ1-1 TRBV19 ASSIVTALNTEAF
TRBJ1-6 TRBV5-1 ASSLAETRNSPLH
TRBJ1-6 TRBV2 ASSADGPMNSPLH
TRBJ2-7 TRBV27 ASSLFGGAQNEQY
TRBJ1-6 TRBV27 ASSLLLGPLH
TRBJ2-1 TRBV30 AWTSGLAGVTAYNEQF
TRBJ2-1 TRBV4-3 ASSQGKGAGSYNEQF
TRBJ1-4 TRBV19 AKKGAKDEKLF
TRBJ2-5 TRBV7-2 ASSLGGAGTQY
TRBJ2-1 TRBV5-8 ASSLRTGVPYNEQF
TRBJ1-2 TRBV2 ASGRLLYGYT
TRBJ2-1 TRBV15 ATSIVAYNEQF
TRBJ2-2 TRBV7-7 ASSFRTGTGELF
TRBJ1-1 TRBV5-1 ASRFTPGQGMNTEAF
TRBJ2-5 TRBV1 TSSLQSAWESQETQY
TRBJ2-3 TRBV9 ASSPAVATDTQY
TRBJ1-1 TRBV5-5 ASSLELQGNTEAF
TRBJ2-3 TRBV4-1 ASSQDMVASGGQDTQY
TRBJ1-1 TRBV12-5 ASGLTSGTGAAEAF
TRBJ2-1 TRBV7-2 ASSLGGGPYEQF
TRBJ1-2 TRBV5-1 ASSLVVTGGRGYT
TRBJ1-6 TRBV7-9 ASSMAGSNSPLH
TRBJ2-1 TRBV30 AWSVRSGGAGYEQF
TRBJ2-7 TRBV7-9 ASSLTGTEVYEQY
TRBJ1-4 TRBV14 VFRRVGRLPWSPRALF
TRBJ2-1 TRBV7-9 ASDQGTSAYNEQF
TRBJ1-2 TRBV19 ASSIKQGANYGYT
TRBJ2-3 TRBV7-9 ASSLNRGSTDTQY
TRBJ1-1 TRBV11-3 ASSLVRGGNTEAF
TRBJ2-4 TRBV7-2 ASSDYPGQGNLAKNIQY
TRBJ1-4 TRBV6-5 ASSYSPTEEGEKLF
TRBJ2-7 TRBV21-1 ASSKGVTGGSYEQY
TRBJ1-5 TRBV23-1 ASWGTGGSNQPQH
TRBJ2-1 TRBV11-2 ASRSRLAGVNEQF
TRBJ2-7 TRBV14 ASSPRGAKQY
TRBJ1-6 TRBV6-1 ASTGGPNSPLH
TRBJ2-2 TRBV11-2 ASSLTGAYTGELF
TRBJ1-1 TRBV6-6 ASSFGQGGTEAF
TRBJ2-7 TRBV30 AWNRGGFSISVYEQY